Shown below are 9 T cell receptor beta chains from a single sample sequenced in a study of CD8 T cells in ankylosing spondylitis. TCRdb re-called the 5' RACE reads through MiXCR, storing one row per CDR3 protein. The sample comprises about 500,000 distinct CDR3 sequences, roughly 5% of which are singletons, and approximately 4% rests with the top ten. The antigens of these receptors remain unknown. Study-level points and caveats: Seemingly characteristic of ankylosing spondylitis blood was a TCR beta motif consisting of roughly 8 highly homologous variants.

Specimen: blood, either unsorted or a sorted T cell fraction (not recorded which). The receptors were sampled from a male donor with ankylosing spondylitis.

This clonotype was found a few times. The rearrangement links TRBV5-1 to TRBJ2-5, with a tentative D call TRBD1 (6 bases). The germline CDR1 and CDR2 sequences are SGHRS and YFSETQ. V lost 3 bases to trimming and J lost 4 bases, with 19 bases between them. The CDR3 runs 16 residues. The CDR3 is CASSSWTARVSETQYF. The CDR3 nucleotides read TGCGCCAGCAGCTCCTGGACAGCAAGAGTATCAGAGACCCAGTACTTC.

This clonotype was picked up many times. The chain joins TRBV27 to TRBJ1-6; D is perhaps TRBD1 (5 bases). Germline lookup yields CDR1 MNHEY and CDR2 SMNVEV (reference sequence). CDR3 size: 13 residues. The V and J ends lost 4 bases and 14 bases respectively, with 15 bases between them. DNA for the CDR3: TGTGCCAGCAGTTCCAGTTCCAGGGTTGCCCTCCACTTT. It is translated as CASSSSSRVALHF.

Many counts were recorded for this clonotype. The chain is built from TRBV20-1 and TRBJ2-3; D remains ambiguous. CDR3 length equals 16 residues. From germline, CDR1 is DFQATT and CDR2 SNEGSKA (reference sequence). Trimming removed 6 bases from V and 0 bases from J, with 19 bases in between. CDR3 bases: TGCAGTGCCCAAATCTATAGCTACTCTAGCACAGATACGCAGTATTTT. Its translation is CSAQIYSYSSTDTQYF.

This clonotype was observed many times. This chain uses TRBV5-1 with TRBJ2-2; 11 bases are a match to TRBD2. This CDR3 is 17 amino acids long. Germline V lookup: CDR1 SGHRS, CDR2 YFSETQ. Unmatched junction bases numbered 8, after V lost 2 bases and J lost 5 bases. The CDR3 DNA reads TGCGCCAGCAGCTTTCTAATACTAGCGGGAGAGACCGGGGAGCTGTTTTTT. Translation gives CASSFLILAGETGELFF. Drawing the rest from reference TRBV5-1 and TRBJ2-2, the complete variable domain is KAGVTQTPRYLIKTRGQQVTLSCSPISGHRSVSWYQQTPGQGLQFLFEYFSETQRNKGNFPGRFSGRQFSNSRSEMNVSTLELGDSALYLCASSFLILAGETGELFFGEGSRLTVL.

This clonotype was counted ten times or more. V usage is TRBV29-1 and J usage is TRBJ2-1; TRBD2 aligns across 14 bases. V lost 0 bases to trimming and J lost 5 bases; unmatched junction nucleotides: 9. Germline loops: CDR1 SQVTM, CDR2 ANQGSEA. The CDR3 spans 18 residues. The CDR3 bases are TGCAGCGTTGAAGAGGGCGTGGGACTAGCGGGAGACAACAATGAGCAGTTCTTC. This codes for CSVEEGVGLAGDNNEQFF.

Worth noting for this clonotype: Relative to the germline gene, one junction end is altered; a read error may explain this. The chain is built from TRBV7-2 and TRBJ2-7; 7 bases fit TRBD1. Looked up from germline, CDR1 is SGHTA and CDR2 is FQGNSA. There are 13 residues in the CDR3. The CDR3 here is CASSLGQPYDQYF. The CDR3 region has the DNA TGTGCCAGCAGTTTGGGACAGCCCTACGATCAGTACTTC.

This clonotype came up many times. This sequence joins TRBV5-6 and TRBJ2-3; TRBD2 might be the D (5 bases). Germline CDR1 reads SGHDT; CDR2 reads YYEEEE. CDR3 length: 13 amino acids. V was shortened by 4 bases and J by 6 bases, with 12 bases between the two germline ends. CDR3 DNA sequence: TGTGCCAGCAGCAGCACGGGATCCGATACGCAGTATTTT. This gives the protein CASSSTGSDTQYF.

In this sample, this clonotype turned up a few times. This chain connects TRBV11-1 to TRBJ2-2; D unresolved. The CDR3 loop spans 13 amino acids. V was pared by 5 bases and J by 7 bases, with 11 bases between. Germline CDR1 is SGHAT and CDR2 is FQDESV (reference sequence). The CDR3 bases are TGTGCCAGCAGCACACGCCTAGGCGGGGAGCTGTTTTTT. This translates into CASSTRLGGELFF.

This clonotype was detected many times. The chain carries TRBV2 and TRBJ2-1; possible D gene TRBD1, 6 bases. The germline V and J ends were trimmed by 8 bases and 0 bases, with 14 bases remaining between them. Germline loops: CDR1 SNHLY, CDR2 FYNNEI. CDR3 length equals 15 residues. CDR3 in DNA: TGTGCCAGCCAGCAGGGGACACACTCCTACAATGAGCAGTTCTTC. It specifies CASQQGTHSYNEQFF.